What follows are 17 T cell receptor beta chains derived from one specimen sequenced in a study of tumor-infiltrating lymphocytes in primary liver carcinoma (dated by TCRdb to about 2017). Without any cell sorting, total RNA and DNA were co-extracted from about 21-30 mg of bulk tissue using the AllPrep DNA/RNA mini kit. TCRdb names Illumina HiSeq 2500 as the instrument used. Starting from around 520 ng total RNA, TCRbeta-specific cDNA was produced by reverse transcription with a constant-region primer and ProtoScript II reverse transcriptase. Three nested multiplex PCR rounds, following a slightly modified ARM-PCR procedure, were used to build the TCRbeta libraries. Multiplex TRBV1-TRBV30 forward primers and a Cbeta reverse primer were used in the first two PCR rounds, each of which was run for approximately 9 cycles. TCRdb itself trimmed the public reads at Q25 with fastp, ran MiXCR and retained productive beta chains. Every entry covers one CDR3 protein and lists the most common genes and DNA from its rows. The sample includes around 70,000 distinct CDR3 sequences, with almost 70% observed a single time. The biggest ten clones account for 25% to 30% of the sample.

The sample comprised liver tumor tissue from sampling region 4. The sample's cell subset or site label is to be understood as: tumor region T4, right-lateral pole. The receptors were sampled from a man aged 35 to 55 with primary liver carcinoma and hepatitis B virus infection.

This clonotype was counted only a few times. Since a much larger clone is just one base distant, this may be a read error. The gene calls are TRBV6-5 and TRBJ1-2, with unresolved D. The CDR3 length is 11 residues. Germline loops: CDR1 MNHEY, CDR2 SVGAGI. CDR3 sequence: CASSSGSGYAF. The CDR3 DNA reads as TGTGCCAGCAGTTCAGGTTCCGGCTACGCCTTC.

Regarding this clonotype: A much larger clone lies one base from this, so it may be a read error. The rearrangement uses TRBV6-1 and TRBJ2-3; 7 positions match TRBD1. CDR3 length equals 16 residues. CDR1 MNHNS and CDR2 SASEGT come from the germline V gene. CDR3 nucleotide sequence: TGTGCCAGCAGTGTGCGACAGGGACCTGCTGAAGATATGCAGTATTTT. Translating gives CASSVRQGPAEDMQYF.

About this clonotype: The junction departs from germline at one end; a sequencing error may be responsible. J is TRBJ2-6 and V is TRBV6-5; D might be TRBD1 (5 bases). The CDR3 is 18 amino acids. Germline CDR1 and CDR2: MNHEY and SVGAGI. CDR3 in amino acids: CASSLWIGMKVGANVLTF. CDR3 coding DNA: TGTGCCAGCAGTCTTTGGATAGGGATGAAAGTTGGGGCCAATGTCCTGACTTTC.

In its sample, this clonotype was seen many times. The J gene is TRBJ1-5, the V gene TRBV10-3; TRBD1 might be the D (6 bases). The V gene lost 2 bases and the J gene lost 5 bases, with 13 bases spanning the gap. Germline V lookup: CDR1 ENHRY, CDR2 SYGVKD. The CDR3 runs 15 residues. Here the CDR3 reads CAISEAGQEYQPQHF. The DNA of the CDR3 is TGTGCCATCAGTGAGGCGGGACAAGAATATCAGCCCCAGCATTTT.

About this clonotype: The junction shows a germline mismatch at one end, possibly a read error. The J gene is TRBJ2-7, the V gene TRBV4-1; TRBD2 matches 11 bases. Germline V CDR1 and CDR2: MGHRA, YSYEKL. The length of the CDR3 is 16 residues. CDR3 DNA: TGCCCCAGCAGCCAAGATCAGGGACTAGCGGCTTACGGGCAGTACTTC. This gives the protein CPSSQDQGLAAYGQYF.

In this sample, this clonotype turned up many times. V and J are TRBV5-1 and TRBJ2-1, with 15 bases fitting TRBD2. Germline V gene data show CDR1 as SGHRS and CDR2 as YFSETQ. The length of the CDR3 is 21 residues. J was trimmed by 0 bases and V by 4 bases; bases with no gene match: 14. The CDR3 sequence: CASSPGLAGGPRGSSYNEQFF. The CDR3 region has the DNA TGCGCCAGCAGCCCGGGACTAGCGGGAGGCCCTAGGGGGAGCTCCTACAATGAGCAGTTCTTC.

The chain couples TRBV29-1 to TRBJ2-7, with TRBD1 identical over 7 bases. CDR1 and CDR2 (germline): SQVTM, ANQGSEA. This CDR3 has 12 amino acids. The trim removed 6 bases at V and 7 bases at J, leaving 9 bases unmatched. CDR3: CSVRGGGEEQYF. The CDR3 DNA reads TGCAGCGTCCGAGGGGGCGGAGAGGAGCAGTACTTC.

This clonotype was counted at least ten times. J is TRBJ1-2 and V is TRBV29-1, with 9 bases fitting TRBD1. After removal of 6 bases from V and 3 bases from J, the junction contained 11 bases not matched to a gene. Germline assignment: CDR1 SQVTM and CDR2 ANQGSEA. The CDR3 covers 15 residues. The CDR3, as DNA: TGCAGCGTCCCCTACAGCCGGACAGGGGACTATGGCTACACCTTC. This translates into CSVPYSRTGDYGYTF. The full variable domain, with the rest looked up from reference TRBV29-1 and TRBJ1-2, is SAVISQKPSRDICQRGTSLTIQCQVDSQVTMMFWYRQQPGQSLTLIATANQGSEATYESGFVIDKFPISRPNLTFSTLTVSNMSPEDSSIYLCSVPYSRTGDYGYTFGSGTRLTVV.

A few counts support this clonotype. The chain links TRBV10-2 to TRBJ2-3; D is undetermined. The V end was cut by 8 bases, the J end by 1 base, with 10 bases between. The CDR3 has 13 residues. From germline, CDR1 is WSHSY and CDR2 SAAADI. This CDR3 reads CASGNARTDTQYF. The CDR3 DNA is TGCGCCAGCGGGAATGCGCGCACAGATACGCAGTATTTT.

The chain joins TRBV7-3 to TRBJ1-1; D is perhaps TRBD1 (6 bases). CDR3 length: 14 residues. The ends were cut back, 3 bases at V and 5 bases at J, with 13 bases in the middle. In germline, CDR1 is SGHTA, CDR2 FQGTGA. CDR3 sequence (DNA): TGTGCCAGCAGCTTTCGCGGGGGCGAAACTGAAGCTTTCTTT. This gives the protein CASSFRGGETEAFF.

With regard to this clonotype: At one boundary the junction diverges from the germline segment, which might be a read error. The rearrangement joins TRBV11-2 to TRBJ2-2; 7 bases match TRBD2. This CDR3 comprises 15 residues. CDR1 is SGHAT and CDR2 is FQNNGV in the germline V gene. In DNA form, the CDR3 reads TGTGCCAGCAGCTTAGAGGGCGGGGGAGGCTCTGGGGAGCTGTTT. Encoded protein: CASSLEGGGGSGELF.

About this clonotype: One end of the junction is discordant with germline, which a read error may explain. This chain links TRBV11-2 with TRBJ2-3; 7 positions match TRBD1. In germline, CDR1 is SGHAT, CDR2 FQNNGV. There are 14 residues in the CDR3. The CDR3, as DNA: TGTACCAGCAGCTTTCGGGACAGCGCAGATACGCAGTATTTC. Its protein product is CTSSFRDSADTQYF.

Comment on this clonotype: This may be a read error: a much more frequent sequence differs by one nucleotide. CDR3 nucleotides: TGTGCCATCAGCGCAATATCCAATACAGGGGGCCGCGGGGAGACCCAGTACTTC. Protein product: CAISAISNTGGRGETQYF. The V call is TRBV10-3, the J call TRBJ2-5; 9 bases agree with TRBD1. Germline CDR1 is ENHRY and CDR2 is SYGVKD. The length of the CDR3 is 18 residues. V trimming: 6 bases; J trimming: 5 bases; junction bases outside the gene matches: 19.

Remarks on this clonotype: One end of the junction varies from germline; a read error may be responsible. The chain carries TRBV29-1 and TRBJ2-1; the match to TRBD1 covers 8 bases. CDR3 length: 16 residues. Germline CDR1 reads SQVTM; CDR2 reads ANQGSEA. In DNA, the CDR3 is TGTAGCGTTGAATGGGACAGGATTAGATCTTATGATGAGCAGTTCTTC. Translated: CSVEWDRIRSYDEQFF.

Notes on this clonotype: This may be a read error, as it is one base from a much larger clone. The conserved phenylalanine or tryptophan is not found at the CDR3 terminus, so this likely reflects a read error. This sequence joins TRBV30 and TRBJ1-2; D perhaps matches TRBD1 (5 bases). Germline CDR1 is GTSNPN and CDR2 is SVGIG (reference sequence). The CDR3 is made up of 16 amino acids. V lost 0 bases and J lost 4, with 18 bases in between. The CDR3 DNA sequence: TGTGCCTGGAGTGTACGAGGGACCGGCGGATTCTATGGCTACACCCTC. Its protein product is CAWSVRGTGGFYGYTL.

This clonotype was seen just once. The J gene is TRBJ2-7, the V gene TRBV11-2; the D gene is possibly TRBD1 (6 bases). The CDR3 sequence is 15 residues long. Germline loops: CDR1 SGHAT, CDR2 FQNNGV. Trimming pared 5 bases from V and 2 bases from J, leaving 16 bases between. CDR3 nucleotides: TGTGCCAGCAGCCCTAGGGGGTATCGTACCTACGAGCAGTACTTC. Its protein is CASSPRGYRTYEQYF.

This clonotype has ten or more counts. The chain recombines TRBV6-5 with TRBJ2-4; weak D call: TRBD2 (6 bases). From germline, CDR1 is MNHEY and CDR2 SVGAGI. The V end was cut by 5 bases, the J end by 4 bases, with 9 bases between. The CDR3 extends over 13 amino acids. CDR3 bases: TGTGCCAGCAGTAGGAGCGGGAAAAACATTCAGTACTTC. Amino acid sequence: CASSRSGKNIQYF.